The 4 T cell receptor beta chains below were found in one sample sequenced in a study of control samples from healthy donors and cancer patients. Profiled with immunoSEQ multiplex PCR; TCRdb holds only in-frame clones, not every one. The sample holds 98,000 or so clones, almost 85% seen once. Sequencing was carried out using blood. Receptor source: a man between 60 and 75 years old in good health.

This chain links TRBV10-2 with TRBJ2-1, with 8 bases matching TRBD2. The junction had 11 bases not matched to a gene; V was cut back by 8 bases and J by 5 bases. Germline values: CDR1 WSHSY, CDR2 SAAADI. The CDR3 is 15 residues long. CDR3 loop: CASGPGSGSNNEQFF. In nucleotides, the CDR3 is TGCGCCAGCGGGCCCGGCAGCGGGAGTAACAATGAGCAGTTCTTC.

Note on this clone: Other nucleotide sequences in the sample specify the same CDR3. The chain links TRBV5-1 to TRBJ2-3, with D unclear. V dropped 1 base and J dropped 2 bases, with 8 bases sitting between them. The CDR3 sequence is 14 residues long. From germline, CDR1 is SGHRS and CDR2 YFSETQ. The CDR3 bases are TGCGCCAGCAGCTTGAGTGCCGACACAGATACGCAGTATTTT. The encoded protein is CASSLSADTDTQYF.

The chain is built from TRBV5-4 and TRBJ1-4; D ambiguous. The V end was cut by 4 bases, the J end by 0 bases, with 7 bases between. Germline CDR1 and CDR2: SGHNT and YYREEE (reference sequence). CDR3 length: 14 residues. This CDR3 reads CASSPAATNEKLFF. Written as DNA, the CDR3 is TGTGCCAGCAGCCCGGCAGCAACTAATGAAAAACTGTTTTTT.

Here the CDR3 reads CASSIVTGDQPQHF. The CDR3 nucleotides are TGTGCCAGTAGTATTGTCACTGGGGATCAGCCCCAGCATTTT. This sequence joins TRBV19 and TRBJ1-5; D unclear. Deletions cut 3 bases from V and 5 bases from J, with 11 bases between. The CDR3 has 14 residues. Germline V CDR1 and CDR2: LNHDA, SQIVND (reference sequence).